A selection of T cell receptor beta chains follows, all from one sample in a study of quantifying T cell responses using KT2 cells. MiXCR was run by TCRdb on the UMI-ligation and nested PCR reads, yielding one entry per CDR3 protein. The repertoire has about 33,000 distinct CDR3 sequences, about a tenth of them found once; the top ten carry roughly 10%. The sequenced sample was PBMCs spiked with cells of the T cell clone KT2. All receptors come from a human donor. Each CDR3 is given with its conserved first and last residue. A D gene is named only where the DNA matches it firmly. Part of the rows lack a size; the others show once, few, many or a class for expanded clones.

j_call | d_call | clone_size | v_call | cdr3_aa | cdr3_nt
TRBJ1-5 | TRBD1 | few | TRBV15 | CATSRDRDSNQPQHF | TGTGCCACCAGCAGGGACAGGGATAGCAATCAGCCCCAGCATTTT
TRBJ2-5 | TRBD2 | few | TRBV20-1 | CSALYSGGAGETQYF | TGCAGTGCCCTTTATTCGGGGGGGGCCGGTGAGACCCAGTACTTC
TRBJ1-2 | - | many | TRBV5-4 | CASSRRTHYGYTF | TGTGCCAGCAGCCGCCGGACGCACTATGGCTACACCTTC
TRBJ2-3 | TRBD2 | - | TRBV12-5 | CASGLVMTSGAAYTQYF | TGTGCTAGTGGTTTGGTAATGACTAGCGGGGCCGCATATACGCAGTATTTT
TRBJ1-4 | - | few | TRBV7-9 | CASSWEVGTLTEKLFF | TGTGCCAGCAGCTGGGAGGTTGGGACATTGACCGAAAAACTGTTTTTT
TRBJ2-5 | - | few | TRBV5-1 | CASSPGEGQETQYF | TGCGCCAGCAGCCCAGGGGAGGGGCAAGAGACCCAGTACTTC
TRBJ1-4 | - | many | TRBV18 | CASSPPSGDSEKLFF | TGTGCCAGCTCACCACCGTCAGGGGATAGCGAAAAACTGTTTTTT
TRBJ2-7 | - | - | TRBV7-9 | CASSLASTYEQYF | TGTGCCAGCAGCTTAGCTAGTACCTACGAGCAGTACTTC
TRBJ2-7 | - | many | TRBV4-3 | CASSQDFRGAREQYF | TGCGCCAGCAGCCAAGATTTCCGGGGCGCTAGGGAGCAGTACTTC
TRBJ2-3 | - | few | TRBV3-1 | CASRHTPTDTQYF | TGTGCCAGCAGACATACTCCCACAGATACGCAGTATTTT
TRBJ1-4 | - | - | TRBV7-9 | CASSFFDRPNEKLFF | TGTGCCAGCAGCTTTTTCGACAGACCTAATGAAAAACTGTTTTTT
TRBJ2-1 | TRBD1 | few | TRBV6-5 | CASSSYPVGTAQFF | TGTGCCAGCAGTTCCTACCCGGTAGGGACAGCGCAGTTCTTC
TRBJ1-2 | - | many | TRBV6-5 | CATHSGEASYGYTF | TGTGCCACCCACTCAGGGGAGGCCTCCTATGGCTACACCTTC
TRBJ2-3 | - | many | TRBV30 | CAWGGRTDTQYF | TGTGCCTGGGGGGGACGGACAGATACGCAGTATTTT
TRBJ2-1 | - | few | TRBV6-5 | CASSYFAGTLNEQFF | TGTGCCAGCAGTTACTTTGCGGGGACTCTCAATGAGCAGTTCTTC
TRBJ2-3 | TRBD2 | - | TRBV4-1 | CASSGTSGGALTLSTQYF | TGCGCCAGCAGCGGGACTAGCGGGGGGGCCCTCACCTTATCCACGCAGTATTTT
TRBJ1-1 | - | - | TRBV20-1 | CSAPGDVNTEAFF | TGCAGTGCCCCAGGGGACGTGAACACTGAAGCTTTCTTT
TRBJ1-5 | - | few | TRBV20-1 | CSARDSGGEQPQHF | TGCAGTGCTAGAGATTCCGGGGGAGAGCAGCCCCAGCATTTT
TRBJ2-3 | - | - | TRBV12-5 | CASGLVTLQLSTDTQYF | TGTGCTAGTGGTTTGGTAACCCTCCAGCTTAGCACAGATACGCAGTATTTT
TRBJ2-7 | - | few | TRBV16 | CASSQSSPYLGQYF | TGTGCCAGCAGCCAATCCTCCCCTTACCTGGGGCAGTACTTC
TRBJ2-2 | - | - | TRBV6-1 | CASSAPGDAGELFF | TGTGCCAGCAGTGCACCGGGGGACGCCGGGGAGCTGTTTTTT
TRBJ2-5 | TRBD2 | - | TRBV19 | CASSTTGTSGNGKTQYF | TGTGCCAGTAGTACGACAGGGACTAGCGGGAACGGGAAGACCCAGTACTTC
TRBJ2-3 | TRBD2 | - | TRBV11-3 | CASSSGLVTDTQYF | TGTGCCAGCAGCTCGGGACTAGTCACAGATACGCAGTATTTT
TRBJ2-1 | - | medium-sized | TRBV6-4 | CASSDSETSNEQFF | TGTGCCAGCAGTGACTCGGAGACTAGCAATGAGCAGTTCTTC
TRBJ2-1 | - | many | TRBV6-5 | CASSPRLVNNEQFF | TGTGCCAGCAGTCCTCGACTAGTGAACAATGAGCAGTTCTTC
TRBJ2-2 | TRBD2 | few | TRBV9 | CASSQQLAGVSGELFF | TGTGCCAGCAGCCAACAACTAGCGGGAGTAAGCGGGGAGCTGTTTTTT
TRBJ1-2 | TRBD1 | many | TRBV6-2/TRBV6-3 | CASSIRTGPYGYTF | TGTGCCAGCAGTATCCGGACAGGGCCCTATGGCTACACCTTC
TRBJ1-3 | - | many | TRBV20-1 | CSAREPIGNTIYF | TGCAGTGCTAGAGAACCAATCGGAAACACCATATATTTT
TRBJ2-7 | TRBD2 | few | TRBV7-2 | CASSLEDSGSYEQYF | TGTGCCAGCAGCTTAGAGGATAGCGGGAGTTACGAGCAGTACTTC
TRBJ2-5 | - | many | TRBV5-1 | CASSSGTLQETQYF | TGCGCCAGCAGCTCCGGGACGCTCCAAGAGACCCAGTACTTC
TRBJ2-7 | - | - | TRBV12-3/TRBV12-4 | CASSTTIGRVSEYF | TGTGCCAGCAGTACTACTATCGGGAGAGTTTCGGAGTACTTC
TRBJ1-4 | - | many | TRBV18 | CASSPRETTNEKLFF | TGTGCCAGCTCACCACGGGAGACAACTAATGAAAAACTGTTTTTT
TRBJ2-1 | - | many | TRBV19 | CASSLQGGSEQFF | TGTGCCAGTAGTCTACAGGGGGGGTCTGAGCAGTTCTTC
TRBJ1-3 | TRBD1 | few | TRBV5-6 | CASSFGTGHSGNTIYF | TGTGCCAGCAGCTTTGGGACAGGACACTCTGGAAACACCATATATTTT
TRBJ2-4 | TRBD2 | - | TRBV30 | CAWSVAGGPNIQYF | TGTGCCTGGAGTGTAGCGGGGGGGCCGAACATTCAGTACTTC
TRBJ2-5 | - | few | TRBV3-1 | CASSRSQGRQTQYF | TGTGCCAGCAGCCGATCTCAAGGTCGTCAGACCCAGTACTTC
TRBJ2-3 | TRBD1 | few | TRBV11-2 | CASSLPTGGFSTDTQYF | TGTGCCAGCAGCTTGCCTACAGGGGGCTTTAGCACAGATACGCAGTATTTT
TRBJ2-5 | TRBD1 | - | TRBV30 | CAWSLGTGEGETQYF | TGTGCCTGGAGTCTCGGGACAGGGGAGGGAGAGACCCAGTACTTC
TRBJ1-1 | TRBD1 | - | TRBV30 | CAWSWTGQGEQF | TGTGCCTGGAGTTGGACGGGACAGGGAGAACAGTTT
TRBJ2-1 | TRBD2 | many | TRBV12-3/TRBV12-4 | CASSLLAGVDNEQFF | TGTGCCAGCAGTTTACTAGCGGGAGTGGACAATGAGCAGTTCTTC
TRBJ2-4 | TRBD2 | - | TRBV25-1 | CASRGREGRWGAKNIQYF | TGTGCCAGCAGGGGCCGGGAGGGCCGGTGGGGAGCCAAAAACATTCAGTACTTC